The 20 T cell receptor beta chains reported below all come from one sample, sequenced in a study of control samples from healthy donors and cancer patients. Assay: immunoSEQ multiplex PCR; the TCRdb copy retains only in-frame clones and omits some. The sample comprises 20,000 to 30,000 clones, roughly 90% of which are singletons, and around 15% rests with the top ten. The sample taken for sequencing was PBMCs. The receptor set was obtained from a man aged 50-60 years with lung cancer.

The J gene is TRBJ2-6, the V gene TRBV11-2, with D perhaps TRBD2 (5 bases). CDR1 is SGHAT, CDR2 FQNNGV, per germline. CDR3 size: 15 residues. The V end was cut by 5 bases, the J end by 0 bases, with 8 bases between. The CDR3 here is CASSQGSSGANVLTF. The DNA of the CDR3 is TGTGCCAGCAGCCAAGGGAGCTCTGGGGCCAACGTCCTGACTTTC. The variable domain in full, with the rest retrieved from reference TRBV11-2 and TRBJ2-6, is EAGVAQSPRYKIIEKRQSVAFWCNPISGHATLYWYQQILGQGPKLLIQFQNNGVVDDSQLPKDRFSAERLKGVDSTLKIQPAKLEDSAVYLCASSQGSSGANVLTFGAGSRLTVL.

The chain recombines TRBV5-6 with TRBJ1-6; maybe TRBD1 (6 bases). Per germline, CDR1 SGHDT and CDR2 YYEEEE. The ends were cut back, 0 bases at V and 12 bases at J, with 16 bases in the middle. The CDR3 covers 15 residues. CDR3 protein: CASSLVGTSGEPLHF. CDR3 in DNA: TGTGCCAGCAGCTTGGTGGGCACCTCAGGGGAACCCCTCCACTTT.

This clone has more than one count but fewer than ten. The genes are TRBV20-1 and TRBJ2-1; 9 bases agree with TRBD2. The CDR3 runs to 11 residues. Per the germline V gene, CDR1 is DFQATT and CDR2 is SNEGSKA (reference sequence). The CDR3 is CSSGAYNEQFF. CDR3 nucleotides: TGCTCTAGCGGGGCCTACAATGAGCAGTTCTTC.

The V call is TRBV5-4, the J call TRBJ2-5; possible D gene TRBD2, 6 bases. The germline V gene encodes CDR1 SGHNT and CDR2 YYREEE (reference sequence). The CDR3 has 15 residues. Trimming took 0 bases from V and 1 from J, leaving 10 bases between them. The CDR3 coding sequence is TGTGCCAGCAGCTTGGAGGTGGAGGGCCAAGAGACCCAGTACTTC. It yields the protein CASSLEVEGQETQYF.

J is TRBJ2-7 and V is TRBV7-9, with TRBD1 matching 7 bases. The CDR3 has 14 amino acids. CDR1 and CDR2 from the germline V gene are SEHNR and FQNEAQ (reference sequence). V shed 5 bases, J shed 3 bases, and the junction held 7 bases outside the gene matches. Written as DNA, the CDR3 is TGTGCCAGCAGCAAAGCCGGGACAGACTACGAGCAGTACTTC. Translated, it gives CASSKAGTDYEQYF.

This chain connects TRBV19 to TRBJ2-7; the match to TRBD2 covers 13 bases. This CDR3 spans 16 amino acids. V was clipped by 5 bases and J by 4 bases; unmatched bases: 8. Per germline, CDR1 LNHDA and CDR2 SQIVND (reference sequence). This CDR3 is CASSPSLGLAGYEQYF. Here the CDR3 DNA reads TGTGCCAGTAGTCCCTCGTTGGGACTAGCGGGGTACGAGCAGTACTTC. The whole variable domain, filled in from reference TRBV19 and TRBJ2-7, reads DGGITQSPKYLFRKEGQNVTLSCEQNLNHDAMYWYRQDPGQGLRLIYYSQIVNDFQKGDIAEGYSVSREKKESFPLTVTSAQKNPTAFYLCASSPSLGLAGYEQYFGPGTRLTVT.

The chain is built from TRBV5-1 and TRBJ2-3, with no clear D. Per the germline V gene, CDR1 is SGHRS and CDR2 is YFSETQ. The CDR3 sequence is 15 residues long. The germline V and J ends were trimmed by 0 bases and 4 bases, with 12 bases remaining between them. This CDR3 reads CASSLGFQAADTQYF. CDR3 DNA: TGCGCCAGCAGCTTGGGGTTCCAGGCCGCAGATACGCAGTATTTT.

V gene TRBV5-5 combines with J gene TRBJ2-6, with a tentative D call TRBD2 (5 bases). V shed 2 bases and J shed 0 bases, with 18 bases lying between them. The CDR3 loop spans 19 amino acids. Germline loops: CDR1 SGHKS, CDR2 YYEKEE (reference sequence). CDR3 coding DNA: TGTGCCAGCAGCTTACGAACGGCGGGCCCAAGCTCTGGGGCCAACGTCCTGACTTTC. Its translation: CASSLRTAGPSSGANVLTF.

The chain carries TRBV27 and TRBJ2-3; D may be TRBD1 (5 bases). The CDR3 spans 14 residues. CDR1 is MNHEY and CDR2 is SMNVEV in the germline V gene (reference sequence). V was shortened by 4 bases and J by 2 bases, with 10 bases between the two germline ends. CDR3 in amino acids: CASSSDRSTDTQYF. CDR3 in DNA: TGTGCCAGCAGTTCCGACAGATCCACAGATACGCAGTATTTT.

V usage is TRBV19 and J usage is TRBJ1-1; 8 bases line up with TRBD1. Per germline, CDR1 LNHDA and CDR2 SQIVND (reference sequence). V lost 5 bases to trimming and J lost 1 base; unmatched junction nucleotides: 9. This CDR3 has 16 amino acids. Written as DNA, the CDR3 is TGTGCCAGTAGTGGGCCTACCGGGACAGGGAACACTGAAGCTTTCTTT. As protein: CASSGPTGTGNTEAFF. The full variable domain, its missing parts supplied by reference TRBV19 and TRBJ1-1, is DGGITQSPKYLFRKEGQNVTLSCEQNLNHDAMYWYRQDPGQGLRLIYYSQIVNDFQKGDIAEGYSVSREKKESFPLTVTSAQKNPTAFYLCASSGPTGTGNTEAFFGQGTRLTVV.

The chain is built from TRBV12-3 or TRBV12-4 and TRBJ1-5, with unresolved D. The CDR3 is 13 amino acids. V dropped 1 base and J dropped 5 bases, with 6 bases sitting between them. CDR3 residues: CASSLEKYQPQHF. The CDR3 nucleotides are TGTGCCAGCAGTTTAGAGAAATATCAGCCCCAGCATTTT.

The genes are TRBV7-8 and TRBJ2-1, with TRBD2 as a possible D gene (5 bases). The length of the CDR3 is 12 residues. Germline lookup yields CDR1 SGHVS and CDR2 FQNEAQ. The ends were cut back, 5 bases at V and 7 bases at J, with 9 bases in the middle. The CDR3 nucleotides are TGTGCCAGCAGCCTGGACTTTAATGAGCAGTTCTTC. Protein product: CASSLDFNEQFF.

This rearrangement joins TRBV6-2 or TRBV6-3 to TRBJ2-7; 8 nucleotides align to TRBD2. V shed 1 base and J 2 bases; nucleotides not matched to a gene: 1. CDR3 size: 14 residues. Germline V gives CDR1 MNHEY, CDR2 SVGEGT. Here the CDR3 reads CASSYLRGAYEQYF. The CDR3 DNA reads TGTGCCAGCAGTTACTTGCGGGGGGCCTACGAGCAGTACTTC.

The chain links TRBV11-3 to TRBJ1-6; D is possibly TRBD1 (5 bases). CDR3 size: 13 residues. Between the trimmed V and J ends, which lost 2 bases and 8 bases, there was a span of 7 bases. The V gene's germline CDR1 is SGHNT and CDR2 YENEEA. The CDR3 loop reads CASSLRGDSPLHF. CDR3 bases: TGTGCCAGCAGCTTAAGGGGAGATTCACCCCTCCACTTT.

In its sample, this clone was seen once. This chain uses TRBV3-1 (or the pseudogene TRBV3-2) with TRBJ1-1; D is unclear. Germline assignment: CDR1 LGHDT and CDR2 YNNKEL (reference sequence). V was shortened by 0 bases and J by 1 base, with 9 bases between the two germline ends. This CDR3 comprises 15 residues. In nucleotides, the CDR3 is TGTGCCAGCAGCCAAGAAGGGCAGCAGAACACTGAAGCTTTCTTT. Amino acid sequence: CASSQEGQQNTEAFF.

This chain links TRBV3-1 (or the pseudogene TRBV3-2) with TRBJ1-2, with 10 bases fitting TRBD1. V shed 0 bases and J 9 bases; nucleotides not matched to a gene: 7. Germline V gene data show CDR1 as LGHDT and CDR2 as YNNKEL (reference sequence). This CDR3 comprises 15 residues. DNA for the CDR3: TGTGCCAGCAGCCAAGAGGGGACAGGGGCAGTGAGCTACACCTTC. Protein product: CASSQEGTGAVSYTF.

This rearrangement joins TRBV28 to TRBJ2-3; D may correspond to TRBD1 or TRBD2 (6 bases each). This CDR3 comprises 12 residues. V was cut by 7 bases and J by 2 bases, with 7 bases left in between. Germline-derived CDR1 and CDR2 are MDHEN and SYDVKM. This CDR3 is CASTGATDTQYF. The DNA of the CDR3 is TGTGCCAGCACGGGGGCCACAGATACGCAGTATTTT. Filled out from reference TRBV28 and TRBJ2-3, the complete variable domain reads DVKVTQSSRYLVKRTGEKVFLECVQDMDHENMFWYRQDPGLGLRLIYFSYDVKMKEKGDIPEGYSVSREKKERFSLILESASTNQTSMYLCASTGATDTQYFGPGTRLTVL.

The chain couples TRBV18 to TRBJ2-5; 9 bases align to TRBD1. The CDR3 loop spans 18 amino acids. The germline V gene has CDR1 KGHSH and CDR2 LQKENI. Trimming removed 0 bases from V and 3 bases from J; junction bases left unmatched: 11. The CDR3 is CASSPPGTGFRMEETQYF. The CDR3 DNA is TGTGCCAGCTCACCACCGGGGACAGGGTTTAGGATGGAAGAGACCCAGTACTTC. Drawing the rest from reference TRBV18 and TRBJ2-5, the complete variable domain is NAGVMQNPRHLVRRRGQEARLRCSPMKGHSHVYWYRQLPEEGLKFMVYLQKENIIDESGMPKERFSAEFPKEGPSILRIQQVVRGDSAAYFCASSPPGTGFRMEETQYFGPGTRLLVL.

This chain connects TRBV12-3 or TRBV12-4 to TRBJ2-5, with D hard to call. V was cut by 1 base and J by 2 bases, with 5 bases left in between. CDR3 length: 13 residues. CDR3 nucleotides: TGTGCCAGCAGTTTAGGTCTTCAAGAGACCCAGTACTTC. Its translation: CASSLGLQETQYF.

Only one count was recorded for this clone. The V gene is TRBV5-6, the J gene TRBJ1-2; D possibly corresponds to TRBD1 (5 bases). V shed 0 bases and J shed 0 bases, with 9 bases lying between them. The CDR3 is 15 amino acids. Germline CDR1 SGHDT, CDR2 YYEEEE. DNA for the CDR3: TGTGCCAGCAGCTTGGTCTCAGGGACTAACTATGGCTACACCTTC. Encoded protein: CASSLVSGTNYGYTF.